What follows are 8 T cell receptor beta chains derived from one specimen sequenced in a study of T-cell reconstitution after alpha-beta-depleted transplantation in children. A TCRbeta library incorporating unique molecular identifiers was prepared. TCRdb reprocessed the PCR reads with MiXCR, giving one entry per CDR3 protein. The sample consists of 250,000 to 400,000 distinct CDR3 sequences, around 25% of them appearing once. The starting material was PBMCs, mostly from graft donor cells, obtained 180 days after TCRalphabeta/CD19-depleted stem cell transplant. These TCRs come from a male patient between 5 and 17 years old who had a stem cell transplant for acute lymphoblastic leukemia, so the T cells may come from the graft donor.

The chain couples TRBV7-9 to TRBJ1-6; 7 bases map to TRBD1. This CDR3 region has 16 residues. Germline CDR1 is SEHNR and CDR2 is FQNEAQ (reference sequence). After removal of 5 bases from V and 5 bases from J, the junction contained 9 bases not matched to a gene. This CDR3 is CASSRLGTADNSPLHF. CDR3 DNA: TGTGCCAGCAGCCGCCTCGGGACAGCCGATAATTCACCCCTCCACTTT.

This clonotype turned up a few times. The V and J genes are TRBV15 and TRBJ1-6; D is perhaps TRBD1 (6 bases). Trimming removed 0 bases at V and 9 bases at J, with 15 bases between. Germline CDR1 and CDR2: LNHNV and YYDKDF (reference sequence). The CDR3 covers 16 residues. The CDR3 DNA reads TGTGCCACCAGCAGAGATGGGGGGCGGATAGGTTCACCCCTCCACTTT. This gives the protein CATSRDGGRIGSPLHF. Using reference TRBV15 and TRBJ1-6 for the parts outside the CDR3, the full variable domain is DAMVIQNPRYQVTQFGKPVTLSCSQTLNHNVMYWYQQKSSQAPKLLFHYYDKDFNNEADTPDNFQSRRPNTSFCFLDIRSPGLGDTAMYLCATSRDGGRIGSPLHFGNGTRLTVT.

This clonotype was detected only a few times. V is TRBV3-1 and J is TRBJ1-4; 7 nucleotides align to TRBD1. The CDR3 runs 15 residues. Germline CDR1 LGHDT, CDR2 YNNKEL (reference sequence). Germline trimming cut 4 bases from V and 0 bases from J; bases unmatched to any gene: 2. CDR3 DNA sequence: TGTGCCAGCAGCCGAGGGACAGCAACTAATGAAAAACTGTTTTTT. Amino acid sequence: CASSRGTATNEKLFF.

This clonotype came up a few times. The rearrangement links TRBV9 to TRBJ2-2, with TRBD1 as a possible D gene (6 bases). V gave up 5 bases and J gave up 7 bases, with 21 bases separating them. The CDR3 has 16 amino acids. The germline V gene encodes CDR1 SGDLS and CDR2 YYNGEE. Written as DNA, the CDR3 is TGTGCCAGCAGGACAATGCAACCCCAAGGGGGCGGGGAGCTGTTTTTT. Translating it yields CASRTMQPQGGGELFF.

The V and J genes are TRBV10-3 and TRBJ2-7; 8 nucleotides match TRBD1. The CDR3 loop spans 16 amino acids. V trimming: 2 bases; J trimming: 3 bases; junction bases outside the gene matches: 9. Germline V gene data show CDR1 as ENHRY and CDR2 as SYGVKD. The CDR3 here is CAISEAGTGRFYEQYF. The CDR3, as DNA: TGTGCCATCAGTGAGGCAGGGACAGGCCGATTCTACGAGCAGTACTTC.

This clonotype appeared a few times. The chain links TRBV7-9 to TRBJ2-7; no firm D call. The V gene lost 3 bases and the J gene lost 0 bases, with 15 bases spanning the gap. The CDR3 runs 16 residues. Germline lookup yields CDR1 SEHNR and CDR2 FQNEAQ (reference sequence). CDR3 amino acids: CASSFSRSMGSYEQYF. The CDR3 nucleotides are TGTGCCAGCAGCTTCTCTAGGAGTATGGGCTCCTACGAGCAGTACTTC.

The V call is TRBV7-9, the J call TRBJ1-5, with D unresolved. Germline CDR1 reads SEHNR; CDR2 reads FQNEAQ (reference sequence). This CDR3 contains 14 residues. Deletions cut 3 bases from V and 1 base from J, with 7 bases between. For the CDR3, the DNA is TGTGCCAGCAGCTTCGAGGGAAGCAATCAGCCCCAGCATTTT. It translates to CASSFEGSNQPQHF.

As regards this clonotype: One end of the junction fails to match germline, which may point to a read error. The chain combines TRBV7-9 with TRBJ1-2; D remains unclear. The CDR3 length is 15 residues. Germline values: CDR1 SEHNR, CDR2 FQNEAQ (reference sequence). CDR3 DNA: TGTGCCAGCAGCTTAGCACGGGAAGGGCTCTATGGCTACCCCTTC. Translation gives CASSLAREGLYGYPF.